This T cell receptor beta chain stems from a study of Tregs in tolerant kidney transplant recipients. Study-wide results and caveats: This study did not directly address biological reproducibility. The small number of patients limits these findings pending further validation.

As regards this clone: Its specificity is not known.

This CDR3 is 15 amino acids long. V was clipped by 5 bases and J by 7 bases, with 15 bases between them. Germline V gene lookup returns CDR1 SGHVS and CDR2 FQNEAQ. Mixed chimerism was transient after nonmyeloablative marrow transplants from related graft donors. TCRdb keeps only in-frame clones here, not all; method: immunoSEQ multiplex PCR. The sample consists of approximately 90,000 clones, 90% to 95% of them appearing once. The source material was CD4+ T cells from blood (PBMCs), sampled 12 months after the transplant. The chain employs TRBV7-8 and TRBJ1-6; D is undetermined. This receptor was obtained from a human patient who received a combined kidney and bone marrow transplant. A subset of T cells may come from the graft donor. CDR3 sequence (DNA): TGTGCCAGCAGCCAAATCAGACATAGAAATTCACCCCTCCACTTT. It yields the protein CASSQIRHRNSPLHF.